The T cell receptor (beta chain) under discussion was sequenced for a study of blood T cells in healthy people across ages. Study-level results: Diversity of TCR beta correlated strongly with naive T cell percentage. Diversity figures derived from one million T cells were judged to underestimate the true value.

The V gene lost 2 bases and the J gene lost 4 bases, with 13 bases spanning the gap. CDR3 length equals 15 residues. In germline, CDR1 is SGHRS, CDR2 YFSETQ. Primed by a sample-barcoded 5' primer and a J-beta primer mix, a second PCR proceeded for 7 to 11 cycles. A single record per CDR3 protein comes from TCRdb applying MiXCR to the 5' RACE reads. The sample has around 1,800,000 distinct CDR3 sequences; around 40% are singletons. Turning to this clonotype: Its cognate antigen is unknown.

The chain uses TRBV5-1 and TRBJ2-4, with D maybe TRBD2 (6 bases). This TCR came from a human donor in good health. Sequencing was done on a sample of blood. Here the CDR3 DNA reads TGCGCCAGCAGCTTCGACGCGGGGTGGAAAAACATTCAGTACTTC. Protein: CASSFDAGWKNIQYF.